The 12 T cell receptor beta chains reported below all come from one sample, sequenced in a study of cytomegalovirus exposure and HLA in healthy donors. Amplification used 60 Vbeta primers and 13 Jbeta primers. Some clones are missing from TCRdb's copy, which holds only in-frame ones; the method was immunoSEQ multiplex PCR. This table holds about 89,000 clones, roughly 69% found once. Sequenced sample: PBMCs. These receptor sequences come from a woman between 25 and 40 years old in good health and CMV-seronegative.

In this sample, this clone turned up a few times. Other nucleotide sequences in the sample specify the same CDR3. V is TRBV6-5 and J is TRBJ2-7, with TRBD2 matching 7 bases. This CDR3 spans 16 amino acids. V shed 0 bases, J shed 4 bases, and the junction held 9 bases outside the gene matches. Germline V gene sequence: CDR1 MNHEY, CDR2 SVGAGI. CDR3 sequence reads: CASSYSGSAGVYEQYF. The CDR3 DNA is TGTGCCAGCAGTTACTCAGGTAGCGCGGGGGTTTACGAGCAGTACTTC.

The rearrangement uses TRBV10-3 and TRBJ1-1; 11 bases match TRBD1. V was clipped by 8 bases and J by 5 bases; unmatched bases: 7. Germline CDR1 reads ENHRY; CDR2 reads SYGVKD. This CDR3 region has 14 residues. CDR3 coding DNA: TGTGCCATCGCGAGGACAGGGGGCCGAACTGAAGCTTTCTTT. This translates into CAIARTGGRTEAFF.

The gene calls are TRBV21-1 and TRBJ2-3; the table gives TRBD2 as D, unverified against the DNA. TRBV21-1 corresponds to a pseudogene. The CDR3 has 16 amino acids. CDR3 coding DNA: TGTGCCAGCAGCAAAGGACTAGCGGATGAAGCAGATACGCAGTATTTT. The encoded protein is CASSKGLADEADTQYF.

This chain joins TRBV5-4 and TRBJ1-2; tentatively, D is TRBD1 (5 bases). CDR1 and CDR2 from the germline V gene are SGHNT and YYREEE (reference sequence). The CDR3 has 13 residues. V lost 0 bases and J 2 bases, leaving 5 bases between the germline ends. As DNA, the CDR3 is TGTGCCAGCAGCTTGGACAGGAACTATGGCTACACCTTC. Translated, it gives CASSLDRNYGYTF.

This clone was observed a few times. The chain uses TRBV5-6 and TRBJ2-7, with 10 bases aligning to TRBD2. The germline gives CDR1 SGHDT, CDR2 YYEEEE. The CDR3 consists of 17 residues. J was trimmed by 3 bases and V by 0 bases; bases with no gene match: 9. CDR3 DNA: TGTGCCAGCAGCTTGGAGGCCTTGCTAGCGGGAGACTACGAGCAGTACTTC. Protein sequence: CASSLEALLAGDYEQYF.

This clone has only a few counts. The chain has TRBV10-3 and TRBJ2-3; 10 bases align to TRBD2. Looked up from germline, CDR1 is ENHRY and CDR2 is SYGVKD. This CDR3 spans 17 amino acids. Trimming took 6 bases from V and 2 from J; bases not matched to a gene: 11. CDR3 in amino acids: CAIRGTSATKPTDTQYF. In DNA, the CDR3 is TGTGCCATCAGGGGGACTAGCGCGACTAAACCCACAGATACGCAGTATTTT.

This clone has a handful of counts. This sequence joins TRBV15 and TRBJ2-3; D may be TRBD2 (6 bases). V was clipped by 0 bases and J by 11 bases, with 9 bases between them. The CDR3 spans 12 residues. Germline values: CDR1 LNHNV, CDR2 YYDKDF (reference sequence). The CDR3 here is CATSRDRDWQYF. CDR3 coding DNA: TGTGCCACCAGCAGAGACCGGGACTGGCAGTATTTT.

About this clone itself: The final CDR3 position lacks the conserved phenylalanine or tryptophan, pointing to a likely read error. The CDR3 protein is CASRRQGAKNTEAFL. DNA of the CDR3: TGTGCCAGCAGGCGACAGGGGGCGAAGAACACTGAAGCTTTCCTT. The chain links TRBV6-1 to TRBJ1-1, with TRBD1 identical over 10 bases. The J segment lost 1 base and the V segment lost 6 bases, leaving 5 bases of the junction unmatched. This CDR3 has 15 residues. Germline CDR1 and CDR2: MNHNS and SASEGT.

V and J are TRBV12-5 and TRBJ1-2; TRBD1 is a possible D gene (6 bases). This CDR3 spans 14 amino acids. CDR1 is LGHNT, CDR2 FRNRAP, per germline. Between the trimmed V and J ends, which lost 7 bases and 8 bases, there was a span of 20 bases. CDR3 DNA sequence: TGTGCTAGTGCTCCCGGGGCAGGGGCCCGGGGCTACACCTTC. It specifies CASAPGAGARGYTF.

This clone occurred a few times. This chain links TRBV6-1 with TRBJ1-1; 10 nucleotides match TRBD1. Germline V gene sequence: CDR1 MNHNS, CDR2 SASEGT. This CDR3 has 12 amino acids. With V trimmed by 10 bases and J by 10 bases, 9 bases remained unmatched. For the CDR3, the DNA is TGTGCCACACGACAGGGGGCAATGGGAGCTTTCTTT. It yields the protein CATRQGAMGAFF.

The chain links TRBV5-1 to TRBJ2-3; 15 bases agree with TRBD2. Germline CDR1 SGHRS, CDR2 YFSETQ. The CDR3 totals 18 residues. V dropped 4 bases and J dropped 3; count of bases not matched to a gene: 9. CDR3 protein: CASSIGLAGGPRTDTQYF. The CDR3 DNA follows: TGCGCCAGCAGCATTGGACTAGCGGGAGGGCCACGGACAGATACGCAGTATTTT.

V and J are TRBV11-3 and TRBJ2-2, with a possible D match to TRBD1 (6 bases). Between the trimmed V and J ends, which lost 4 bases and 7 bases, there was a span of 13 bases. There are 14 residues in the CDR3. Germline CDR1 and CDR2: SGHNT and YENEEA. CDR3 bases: TGTGCCAGCAGCTCCCAGGGGAGTCACGGGGAGCTGTTTTTT. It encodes CASSSQGSHGELFF.